The TCR beta chain described here comes from a study of blood T cells in healthy people across ages. A J-beta primer mix and a sample-barcoded 5' primer were used in a second PCR of roughly 6 to 11 cycles. TCRdb fed the 5' RACE reads into MiXCR, producing one record per CDR3 protein. The sample has roughly 730,000 distinct CDR3 sequences; 56% are singletons. Study-level findings and limits: Since the PBMCs were unsorted, naive and antigen-experienced cells could not be conclusively compared. More naive CD4+ cells and higher diversity were found in long-lived than in aged donors. Per million T cells, the diversity of TCR beta decreased roughly linearly as age advanced.

On this clonotype: The antigen remains undetermined.

Deletions cut 1 base from V and 4 bases from J, with 16 bases between. Looked up from germline, CDR1 is MGHDK and CDR2 is SYGVNS. CDR3 length: 16 residues. The chain joins TRBV25-1 to TRBJ2-5; D remains ambiguous. The clonotype was recovered from a middle-aged man in good health. The specimen sequenced was blood. CDR3 in amino acids: CASSEFRFGERETQYF. The CDR3 DNA follows: TGTGCCAGCAGTGAATTCAGGTTCGGAGAGAGAGAGACCCAGTACTTC. The whole variable domain, filled in from reference TRBV25-1 and TRBJ2-5, reads EADIYQTPRYLVIGTGKKITLECSQTMGHDKMYWYQQDPGMELHLIHYSYGVNSTEKGDLSSESTVSRIRTEHFPLTLESARPSHTSQYLCASSEFRFGERETQYFGPGTRLLVL.